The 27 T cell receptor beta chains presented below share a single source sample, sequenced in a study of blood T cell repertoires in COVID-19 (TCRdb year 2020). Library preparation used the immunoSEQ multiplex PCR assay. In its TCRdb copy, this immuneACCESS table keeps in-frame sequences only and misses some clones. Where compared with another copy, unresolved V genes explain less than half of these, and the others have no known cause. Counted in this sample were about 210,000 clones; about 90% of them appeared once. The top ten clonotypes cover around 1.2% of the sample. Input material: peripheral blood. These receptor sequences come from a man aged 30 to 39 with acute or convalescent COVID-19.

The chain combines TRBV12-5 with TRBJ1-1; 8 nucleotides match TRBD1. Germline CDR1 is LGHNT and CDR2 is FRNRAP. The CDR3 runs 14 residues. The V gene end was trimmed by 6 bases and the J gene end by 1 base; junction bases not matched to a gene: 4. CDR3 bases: TGTGCTAGTGGGACAGGGGCGGGGAACACTGAAGCTTTCTTT. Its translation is CASGTGAGNTEAFF. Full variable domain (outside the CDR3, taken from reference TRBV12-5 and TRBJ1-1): DARVTQTPRHKVTEMGQEVTMRCQPILGHNTVFWYRQTMMQGLELLAYFRNRAPLDDSGMPKDRFSAEMPDATLATLKIQPSEPRDSAVYFCASGTGAGNTEAFFGQGTRLTVV.

CDR3 nucleotides: TGTGCCAGTAGTATTACAGGGCCCCGAACACTCGGAGCTTTCTTT. As protein: CASSITGPRTLGAFF. The chain joins TRBV19 to TRBJ1-1; a weak D match, TRBD1 (6 bases). Trimming shortened V by 3 bases and J by 10 bases, and 21 bases separated the two germline ends. Germline loops: CDR1 LNHDA, CDR2 SQIVND (reference sequence). The CDR3 is 15 amino acids.

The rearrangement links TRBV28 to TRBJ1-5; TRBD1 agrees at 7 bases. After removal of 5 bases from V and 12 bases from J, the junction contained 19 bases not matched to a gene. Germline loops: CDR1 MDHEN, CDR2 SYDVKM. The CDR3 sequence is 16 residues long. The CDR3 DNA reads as TGTGCCAGCAGTGCCCCAGGACAGGCGCACCGAGGGGACCAGCATTTT. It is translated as CASSAPGQAHRGDQHF.

CDR3 in DNA: TGTGCCAGCAGCGTAGGACTAGCGGGAGGAGCCGGGGAGCTGTTTTTT. This sequence encodes CASSVGLAGGAGELFF. The rearrangement joins TRBV9 to TRBJ2-2; 13 bases are shared with TRBD2. The CDR3 loop spans 16 amino acids. With V trimmed by 0 bases and J by 6 bases, 2 bases remained unmatched. Germline assignment: CDR1 SGDLS and CDR2 YYNGEE.

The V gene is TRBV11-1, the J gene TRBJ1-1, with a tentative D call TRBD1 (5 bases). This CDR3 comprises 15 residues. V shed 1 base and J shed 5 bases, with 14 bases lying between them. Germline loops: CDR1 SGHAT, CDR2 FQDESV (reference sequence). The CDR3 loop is CASSLVRGLQTEAFF. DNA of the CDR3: TGTGCCAGCAGCTTAGTGCGGGGGTTGCAGACTGAAGCTTTCTTT.

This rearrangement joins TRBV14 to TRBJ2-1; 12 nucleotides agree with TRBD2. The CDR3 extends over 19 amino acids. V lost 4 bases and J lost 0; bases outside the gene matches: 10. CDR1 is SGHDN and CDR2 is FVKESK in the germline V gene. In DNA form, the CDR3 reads TGTGCCAGCAGCCCCCCCACTAGCGGGAGGACTAGCTCCTACAATGAGCAGTTCTTC. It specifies CASSPPTSGRTSSYNEQFF.

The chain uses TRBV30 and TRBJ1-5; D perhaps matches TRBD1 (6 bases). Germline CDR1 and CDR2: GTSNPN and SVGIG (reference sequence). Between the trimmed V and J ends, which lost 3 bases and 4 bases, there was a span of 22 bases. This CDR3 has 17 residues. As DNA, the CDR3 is TGTGCCTGGAGCCCTCAGGGGCTAGGGTTTTGGAATCAGCCCCAGCATTTT. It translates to CAWSPQGLGFWNQPQHF. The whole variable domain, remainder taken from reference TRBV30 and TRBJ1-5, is SQTIHQWPATLVQPVGSPLSLECTVEGTSNPNLYWYRQAAGRGLQLLFYSVGIGQISSEVPQNLSASRPQDRQFILSSKKLLLSDSGFYLCAWSPQGLGFWNQPQHFGDGTRLSIL.

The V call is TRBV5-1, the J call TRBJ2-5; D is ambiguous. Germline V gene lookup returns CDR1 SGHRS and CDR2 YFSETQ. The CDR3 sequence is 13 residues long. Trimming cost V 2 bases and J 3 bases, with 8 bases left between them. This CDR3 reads CASSFEREETQYF. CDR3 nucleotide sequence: TGCGCCAGCAGCTTCGAAAGAGAAGAGACCCAGTACTTC.

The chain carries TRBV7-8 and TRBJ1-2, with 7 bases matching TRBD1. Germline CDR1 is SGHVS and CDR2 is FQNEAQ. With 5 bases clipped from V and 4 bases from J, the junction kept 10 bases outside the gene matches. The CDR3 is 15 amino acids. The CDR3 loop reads CASSRGRDRAYGYTF. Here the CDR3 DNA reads TGTGCCAGCAGCCGTGGCCGGGACAGAGCCTATGGCTACACCTTC.

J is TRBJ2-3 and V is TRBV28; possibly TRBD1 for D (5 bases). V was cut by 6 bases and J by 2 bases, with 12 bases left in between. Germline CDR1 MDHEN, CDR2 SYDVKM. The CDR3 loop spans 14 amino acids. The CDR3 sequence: CASSQRQPTDTQYF. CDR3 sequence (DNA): TGTGCCAGCAGCCAACGACAGCCCACAGATACGCAGTATTTT.

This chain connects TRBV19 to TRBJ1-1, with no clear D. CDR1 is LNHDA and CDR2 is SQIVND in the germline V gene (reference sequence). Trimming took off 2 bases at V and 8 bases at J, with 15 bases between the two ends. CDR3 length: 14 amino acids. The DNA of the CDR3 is TGTGCCAGTAGTATAAAATGGTCAGACTTGGAAGCTTTCTTT. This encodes CASSIKWSDLEAFF.

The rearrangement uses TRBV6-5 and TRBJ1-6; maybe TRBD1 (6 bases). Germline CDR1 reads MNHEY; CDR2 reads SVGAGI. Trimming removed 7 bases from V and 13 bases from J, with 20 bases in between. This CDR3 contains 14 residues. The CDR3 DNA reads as TGTGCCAGCAAAACGCCCGGCCAGGGGACCCCCCTCCACTTT. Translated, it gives CASKTPGQGTPLHF.

CDR3 protein: CATSRGHEGHQPQHF. CDR3 DNA sequence: TGTGCCACCAGCAGAGGTCACGAGGGTCACCAGCCCCAGCATTTT. The rearrangement uses TRBV15 and TRBJ1-5; no clear D gene. V gave up 1 base and J gave up 7 bases, with 14 bases separating them. This CDR3 comprises 15 residues. Germline assignment: CDR1 LNHNV and CDR2 YYDKDF (reference sequence).

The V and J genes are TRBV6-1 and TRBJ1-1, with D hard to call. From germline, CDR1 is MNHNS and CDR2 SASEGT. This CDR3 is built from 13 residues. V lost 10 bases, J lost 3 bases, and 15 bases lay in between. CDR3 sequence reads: CAIINGYYTEAFF. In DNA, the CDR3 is TGTGCCATTATAAACGGGTATTACACTGAAGCTTTCTTT.

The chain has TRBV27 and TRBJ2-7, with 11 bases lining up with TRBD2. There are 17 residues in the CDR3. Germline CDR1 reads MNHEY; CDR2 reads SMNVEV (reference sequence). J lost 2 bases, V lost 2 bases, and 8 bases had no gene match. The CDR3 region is CASSLNPSSGRTYEQYF. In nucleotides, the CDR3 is TGTGCCAGCAGTTTAAACCCCTCTAGCGGGAGGACCTACGAGCAGTACTTC.

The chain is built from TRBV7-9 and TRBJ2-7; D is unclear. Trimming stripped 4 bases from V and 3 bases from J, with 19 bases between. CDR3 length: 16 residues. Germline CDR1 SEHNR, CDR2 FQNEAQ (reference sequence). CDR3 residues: CASSSGYSTPNYEQYF. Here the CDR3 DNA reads TGTGCCAGCAGCTCAGGATACTCTACCCCGAACTACGAGCAGTACTTC.

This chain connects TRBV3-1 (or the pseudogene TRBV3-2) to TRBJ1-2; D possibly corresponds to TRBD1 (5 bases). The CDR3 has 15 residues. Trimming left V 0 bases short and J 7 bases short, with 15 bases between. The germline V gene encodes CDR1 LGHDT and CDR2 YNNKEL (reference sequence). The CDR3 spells CASSQDGGVLGGYTF. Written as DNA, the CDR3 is TGTGCCAGCAGCCAAGATGGGGGGGTCCTAGGTGGCTACACCTTC.

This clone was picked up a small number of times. The CDR3 here is CASSEAFTGERNEQFF. Here the CDR3 DNA reads TGTGCCAGCAGTGAAGCCTTCACAGGGGAACGCAATGAGCAGTTCTTC. This chain joins TRBV6-1 and TRBJ2-1; 7 positions match TRBD1. The germline gives CDR1 MNHNS, CDR2 SASEGT. J lost 6 bases, V lost 0 bases, and 8 bases had no gene match. The CDR3 extends over 16 amino acids.

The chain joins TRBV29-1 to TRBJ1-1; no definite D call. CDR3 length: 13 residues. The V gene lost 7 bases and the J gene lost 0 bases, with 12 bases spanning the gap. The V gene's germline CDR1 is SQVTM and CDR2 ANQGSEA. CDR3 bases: TGCAGCGACAGAACCTACATGAACACTGAAGCTTTCTTT. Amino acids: CSDRTYMNTEAFF.

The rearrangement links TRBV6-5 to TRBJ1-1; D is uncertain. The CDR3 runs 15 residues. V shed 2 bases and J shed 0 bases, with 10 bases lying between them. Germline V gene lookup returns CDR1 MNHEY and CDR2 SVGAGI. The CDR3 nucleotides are TGTGCCAGCAGTTACCGCCGGGGAATGAACACTGAAGCTTTCTTT. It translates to CASSYRRGMNTEAFF.

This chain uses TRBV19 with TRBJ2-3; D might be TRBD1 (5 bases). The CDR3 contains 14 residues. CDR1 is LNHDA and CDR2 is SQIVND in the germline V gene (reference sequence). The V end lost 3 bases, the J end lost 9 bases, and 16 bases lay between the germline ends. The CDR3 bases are TGTGCCAGTAGTATTGACAGTACGACTGGAACGCAGTATTTT. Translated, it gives CASSIDSTTGTQYF. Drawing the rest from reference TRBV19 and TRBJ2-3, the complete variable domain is DGGITQSPKYLFRKEGQNVTLSCEQNLNHDAMYWYRQDPGQGLRLIYYSQIVNDFQKGDIAEGYSVSREKKESFPLTVTSAQKNPTAFYLCASSIDSTTGTQYFGPGTRLTVL.

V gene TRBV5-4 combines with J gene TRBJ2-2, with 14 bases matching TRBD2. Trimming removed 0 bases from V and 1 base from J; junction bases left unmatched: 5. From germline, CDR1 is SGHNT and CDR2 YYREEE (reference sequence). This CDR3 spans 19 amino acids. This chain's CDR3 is CASSLGGLAGGLNTGELFF. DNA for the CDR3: TGTGCCAGCAGCTTGGGTGGACTAGCGGGGGGACTGAACACCGGGGAGCTGTTTTTT. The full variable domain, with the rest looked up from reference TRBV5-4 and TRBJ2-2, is ETGVTQSPTHLIKTRGQQVTLRCSSQSGHNTVSWYQQALGQGPQFIFQYYREEENGRGNFPPRFSGLQFPNYSSELNVNALELDDSALYLCASSLGGLAGGLNTGELFFGEGSRLTVL.

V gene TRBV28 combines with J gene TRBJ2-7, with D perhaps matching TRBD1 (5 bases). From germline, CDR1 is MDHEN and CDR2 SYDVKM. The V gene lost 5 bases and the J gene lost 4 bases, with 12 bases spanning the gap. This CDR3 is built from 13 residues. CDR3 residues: CASSTGQRYEQYF. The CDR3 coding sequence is TGTGCCAGCAGTACCGGACAAAGGTACGAGCAGTACTTC.

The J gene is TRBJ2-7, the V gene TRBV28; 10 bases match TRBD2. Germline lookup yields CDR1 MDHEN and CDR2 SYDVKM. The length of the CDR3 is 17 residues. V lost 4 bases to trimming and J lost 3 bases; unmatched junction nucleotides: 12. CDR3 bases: TGTGCCAGCAGTTCGCGACGTAGGACTAGCGGAAACTACGAGCAGTACTTC. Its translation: CASSSRRRTSGNYEQYF. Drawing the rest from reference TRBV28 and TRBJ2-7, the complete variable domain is DVKVTQSSRYLVKRTGEKVFLECVQDMDHENMFWYRQDPGLGLRLIYFSYDVKMKEKGDIPEGYSVSREKKERFSLILESASTNQTSMYLCASSSRRRTSGNYEQYFGPGTRLTVT.

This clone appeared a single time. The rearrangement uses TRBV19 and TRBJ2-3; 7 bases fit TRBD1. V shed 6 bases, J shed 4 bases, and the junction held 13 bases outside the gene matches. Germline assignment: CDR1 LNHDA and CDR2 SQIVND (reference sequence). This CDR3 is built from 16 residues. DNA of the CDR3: TGTGCCAGTAGGATCGGGAACAGGGGTATATCAGATACGCAGTATTTT. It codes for CASRIGNRGISDTQYF.

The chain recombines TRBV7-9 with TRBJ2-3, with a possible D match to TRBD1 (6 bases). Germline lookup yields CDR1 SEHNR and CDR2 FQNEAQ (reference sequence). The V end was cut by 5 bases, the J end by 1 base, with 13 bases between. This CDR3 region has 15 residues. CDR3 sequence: CASSQHRVGTDTQYF. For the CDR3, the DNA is TGTGCCAGCAGCCAACACAGGGTCGGCACAGATACGCAGTATTTT.

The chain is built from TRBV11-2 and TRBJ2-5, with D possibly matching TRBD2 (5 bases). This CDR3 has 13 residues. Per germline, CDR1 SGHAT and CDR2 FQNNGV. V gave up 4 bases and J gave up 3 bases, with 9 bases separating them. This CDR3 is CASSSSSKETQYF. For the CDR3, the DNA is TGTGCCAGCAGCTCTAGCTCAAAAGAGACCCAGTACTTC.